The entry below describes one T cell receptor beta chain. Its antigen is undetermined. Some clones are missing from TCRdb's copy, which holds only in-frame ones; the method was immunoSEQ multiplex PCR. The sample consists of around 250,000 clones, roughly 74% of them appearing once. These data come from a study of cytotoxic CD8 clonotypes in ibrutinib-treated CLL. Across the whole study: For this cohort, patients were about a dozen relapsed/refractory and some 15 treatment-naive, while some 17 were IGHV unmutated. Study-level findings and limits: Rising at ibrutinib response, clonality subsequently fell back toward baseline at progression.

Per the germline V gene, CDR1 is SNHLY and CDR2 is FYNNEI. V was pared by 4 bases and J by 0 bases, with 16 bases between. This CDR3 is built from 16 residues. J is TRBJ2-7 and V is TRBV2; tentatively, D is TRBD2 (5 bases). Sequencing used PBMCs, obtained after 24 months of ibrutinib treatment. The origin of this receptor is a human donor with chronic lymphocytic leukemia. CDR3 residues: CASSAGHLAFSYEQYF. CDR3 DNA: TGTGCCAGCAGTGCAGGCCATTTAGCGTTCTCCTACGAGCAGTACTTC.